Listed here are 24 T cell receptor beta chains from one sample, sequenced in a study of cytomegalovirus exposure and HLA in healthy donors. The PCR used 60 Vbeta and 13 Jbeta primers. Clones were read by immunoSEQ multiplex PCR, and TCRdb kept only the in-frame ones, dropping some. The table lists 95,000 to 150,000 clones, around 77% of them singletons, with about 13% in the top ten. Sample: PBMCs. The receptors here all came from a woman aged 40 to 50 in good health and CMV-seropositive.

The CDR3 sequence is CASSRTGTTTNEKLFF. CDR3 nucleotides: TGCGCCAGCAGCCGGACAGGGACTACGACTAATGAAAAACTGTTTTTT. The V gene is TRBV5-1, the J gene TRBJ1-4; 8 bases map to TRBD1. CDR1 and CDR2 from the germline V gene are SGHRS and YFSETQ. The V and J ends lost 4 bases and 2 bases, in that order; junction bases with no gene match: 7. The CDR3 has 16 residues.

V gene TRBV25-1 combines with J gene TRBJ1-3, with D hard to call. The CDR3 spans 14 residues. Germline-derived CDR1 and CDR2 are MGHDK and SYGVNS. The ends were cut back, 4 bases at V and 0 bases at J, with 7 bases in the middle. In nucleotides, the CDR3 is TGTGCCAGCAGTGCCGGGATCTCTGGAAACACCATATATTTT. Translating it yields CASSAGISGNTIYF.

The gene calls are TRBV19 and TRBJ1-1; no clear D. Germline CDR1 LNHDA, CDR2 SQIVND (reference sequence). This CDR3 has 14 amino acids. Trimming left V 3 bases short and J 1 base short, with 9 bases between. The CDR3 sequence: CASSMIIQNTEAFF. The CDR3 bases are TGTGCCAGTAGTATGATCATACAGAACACTGAAGCTTTCTTT.

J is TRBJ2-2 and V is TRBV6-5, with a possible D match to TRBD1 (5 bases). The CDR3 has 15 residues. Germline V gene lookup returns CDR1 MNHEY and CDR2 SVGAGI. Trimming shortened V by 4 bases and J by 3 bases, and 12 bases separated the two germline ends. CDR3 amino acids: CASSLTRDYTGELFF. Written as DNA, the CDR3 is TGTGCCAGCAGTTTAACCAGGGATTACACCGGGGAGCTGTTTTTT.

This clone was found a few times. CDR3 nucleotides: TGTGCCAGTCCAGCGGGAGGTTACACCGGGGAGCTGTTTTTT. Encoded protein: CASPAGGYTGELFF. This chain links TRBV11-2 with TRBJ2-2; 9 bases fit TRBD2. Trimming at V came to 9 bases and at J to 3 bases, leaving 5 bases not matched to a gene. There are 14 residues in the CDR3. Germline CDR1 is SGHAT and CDR2 is FQNNGV. The complete variable domain, with remaining parts taken from reference TRBV11-2 and TRBJ2-2, reads EAGVAQSPRYKIIEKRQSVAFWCNPISGHATLYWYQQILGQGPKLLIQFQNNGVVDDSQLPKDRFSAERLKGVDSTLKIQPAKLEDSAVYLCASPAGGYTGELFFGEGSRLTVL.

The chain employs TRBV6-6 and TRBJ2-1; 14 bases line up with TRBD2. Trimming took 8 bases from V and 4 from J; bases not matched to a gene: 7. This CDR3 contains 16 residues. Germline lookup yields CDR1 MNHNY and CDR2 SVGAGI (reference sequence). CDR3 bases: TGTGCCAGCCAGACTAGCGGGAGGGCCCAGTACAATGAGCAGTTCTTC. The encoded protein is CASQTSGRAQYNEQFF.

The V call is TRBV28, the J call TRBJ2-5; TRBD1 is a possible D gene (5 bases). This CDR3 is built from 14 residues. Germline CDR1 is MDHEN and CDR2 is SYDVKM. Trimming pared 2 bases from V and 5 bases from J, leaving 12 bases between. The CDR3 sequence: CASSLSGQPETQYF. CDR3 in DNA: TGTGCCAGCAGTTTAAGTGGACAACCGGAGACCCAGTACTTC.

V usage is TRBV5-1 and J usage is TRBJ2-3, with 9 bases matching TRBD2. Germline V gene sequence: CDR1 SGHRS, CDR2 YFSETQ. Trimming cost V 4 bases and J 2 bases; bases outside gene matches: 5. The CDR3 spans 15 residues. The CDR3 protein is CASSVTSGYTDTQYF. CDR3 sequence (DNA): TGCGCCAGCAGCGTGACTAGCGGTTACACAGATACGCAGTATTTT.

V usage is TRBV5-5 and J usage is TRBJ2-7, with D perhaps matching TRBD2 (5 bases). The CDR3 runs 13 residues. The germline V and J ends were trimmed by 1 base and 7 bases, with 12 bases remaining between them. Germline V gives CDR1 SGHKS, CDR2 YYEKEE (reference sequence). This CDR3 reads CASSLLGSGEQYF. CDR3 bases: TGTGCCAGCAGCTTGCTGGGTTCGGGGGAGCAGTACTTC.

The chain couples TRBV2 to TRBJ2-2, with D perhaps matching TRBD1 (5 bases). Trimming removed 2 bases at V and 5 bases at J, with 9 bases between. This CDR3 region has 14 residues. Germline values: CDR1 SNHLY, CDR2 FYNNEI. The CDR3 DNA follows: TGTGCCAGCAGTGAACAGGGCCAGACCGGGGAGCTGTTTTTT. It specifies CASSEQGQTGELFF.

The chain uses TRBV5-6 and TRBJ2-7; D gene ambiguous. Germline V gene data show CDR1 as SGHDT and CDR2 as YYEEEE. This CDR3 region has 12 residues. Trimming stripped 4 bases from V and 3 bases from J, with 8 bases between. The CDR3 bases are TGTGCCAGCAGCAACAGTGGCTACGAGCAGTACTTC. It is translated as CASSNSGYEQYF.

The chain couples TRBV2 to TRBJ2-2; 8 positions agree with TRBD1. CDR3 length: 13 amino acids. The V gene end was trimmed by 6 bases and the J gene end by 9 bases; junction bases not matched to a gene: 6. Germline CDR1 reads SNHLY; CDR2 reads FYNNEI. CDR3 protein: CASSGTGSRELFF. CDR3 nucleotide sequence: TGTGCCAGCAGCGGGACAGGTTCGCGGGAGCTGTTTTTT.

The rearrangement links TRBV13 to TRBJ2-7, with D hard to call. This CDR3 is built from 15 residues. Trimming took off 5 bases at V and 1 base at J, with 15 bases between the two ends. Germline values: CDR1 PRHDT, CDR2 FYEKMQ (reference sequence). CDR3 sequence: CASSPTPARSYEQYF. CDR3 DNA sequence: TGTGCCAGCAGCCCTACACCTGCTAGGTCCTACGAGCAGTACTTC. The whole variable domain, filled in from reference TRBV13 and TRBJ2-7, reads AAGVIQSPRHLIKEKRETATLKCYPIPRHDTVYWYQQGPGQDPQFLISFYEKMQSDKGSIPDRFSAQQFSDYHSELNMSSLELGDSALYFCASSPTPARSYEQYFGPGTRLTVT.

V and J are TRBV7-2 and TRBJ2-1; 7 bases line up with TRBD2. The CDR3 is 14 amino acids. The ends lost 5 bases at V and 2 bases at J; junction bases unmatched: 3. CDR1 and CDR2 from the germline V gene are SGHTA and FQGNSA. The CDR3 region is CASSLTSAYNEQFF. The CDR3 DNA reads TGTGCCAGCAGCCTCACTAGCGCCTACAATGAGCAGTTCTTC.

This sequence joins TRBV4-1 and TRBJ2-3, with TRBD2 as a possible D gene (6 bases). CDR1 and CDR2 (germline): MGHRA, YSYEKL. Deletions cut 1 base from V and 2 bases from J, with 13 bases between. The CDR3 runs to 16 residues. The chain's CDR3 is CASSQGNGSPTDTQYF. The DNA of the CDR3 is TGCGCCAGCAGCCAAGGGAACGGGAGTCCCACAGATACGCAGTATTTT.

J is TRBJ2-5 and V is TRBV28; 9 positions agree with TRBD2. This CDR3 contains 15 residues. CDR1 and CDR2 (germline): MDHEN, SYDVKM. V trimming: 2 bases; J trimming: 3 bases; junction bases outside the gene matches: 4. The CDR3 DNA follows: TGTGCCAGCAGTTTACAGCGACTAGCGGAAGAGACCCAGTACTTC. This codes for CASSLQRLAEETQYF.

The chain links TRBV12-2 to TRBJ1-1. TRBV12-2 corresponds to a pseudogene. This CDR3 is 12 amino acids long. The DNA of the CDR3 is TGTGCAAGTCGCTTAACCGGGACTGAAGCTTTCTTT. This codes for CASRLTGTEAFF.

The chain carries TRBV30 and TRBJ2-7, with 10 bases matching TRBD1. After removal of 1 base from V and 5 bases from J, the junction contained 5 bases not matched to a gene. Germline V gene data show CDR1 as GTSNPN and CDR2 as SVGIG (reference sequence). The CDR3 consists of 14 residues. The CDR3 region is CAWSGDRGPHEQYF. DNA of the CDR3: TGTGCCTGGAGTGGGGACAGGGGCCCCCACGAGCAGTACTTC.

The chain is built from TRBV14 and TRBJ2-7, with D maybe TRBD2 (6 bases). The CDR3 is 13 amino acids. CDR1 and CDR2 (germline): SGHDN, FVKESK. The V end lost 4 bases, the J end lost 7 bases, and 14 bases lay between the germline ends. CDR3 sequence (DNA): TGTGCCAGCAGCCCTACGGCAGGGAGGGAGCAGTACTTC. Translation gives CASSPTAGREQYF.

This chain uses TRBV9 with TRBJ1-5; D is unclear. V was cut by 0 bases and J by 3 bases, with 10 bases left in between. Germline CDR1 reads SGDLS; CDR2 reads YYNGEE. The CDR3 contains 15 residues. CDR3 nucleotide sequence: TGTGCCAGCAGCGTAGGAGGGTCCGTCAATCAGCCCCAGCATTTT. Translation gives CASSVGGSVNQPQHF.

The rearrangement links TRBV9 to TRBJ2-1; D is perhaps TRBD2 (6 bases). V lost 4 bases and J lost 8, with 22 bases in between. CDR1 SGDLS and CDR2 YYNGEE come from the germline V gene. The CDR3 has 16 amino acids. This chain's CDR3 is CASSPFRSGLYHEQFF. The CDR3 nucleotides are TGTGCCAGCAGCCCCTTTCGCAGCGGGCTGTATCATGAGCAGTTCTTC.

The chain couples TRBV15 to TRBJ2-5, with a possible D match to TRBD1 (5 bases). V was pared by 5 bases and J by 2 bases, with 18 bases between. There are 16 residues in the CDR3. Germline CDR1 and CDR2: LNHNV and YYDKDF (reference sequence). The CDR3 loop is CATSPTRVTVQETQYF. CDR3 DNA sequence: TGTGCCACCAGCCCGACCCGAGTGACAGTACAAGAGACCCAGTACTTC.

CDR3 protein: CASRPGLSSYEQYF. In DNA, the CDR3 is TGTGCCAGTAGGCCGGGACTATCCAGTTACGAGCAGTACTTC. The chain joins TRBV19 to TRBJ2-7; 7 positions match TRBD2. J gave up 4 bases and V 6 bases, and 9 bases lay outside the gene matches. CDR1 and CDR2 from the germline V gene are LNHDA and SQIVND (reference sequence). The CDR3 has 14 amino acids. Full variable domain (outside the CDR3, taken from reference TRBV19 and TRBJ2-7): DGGITQSPKYLFRKEGQNVTLSCEQNLNHDAMYWYRQDPGQGLRLIYYSQIVNDFQKGDIAEGYSVSREKKESFPLTVTSAQKNPTAFYLCASRPGLSSYEQYFGPGTRLTVT.

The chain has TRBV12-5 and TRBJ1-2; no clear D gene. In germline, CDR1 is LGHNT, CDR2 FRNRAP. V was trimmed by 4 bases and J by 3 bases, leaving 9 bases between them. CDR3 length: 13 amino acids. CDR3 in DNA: TGTGCTAGTGGTTCGGACGGGGACTATGGCTACACCTTC. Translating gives CASGSDGDYGYTF.